This TCR beta chain was identified in a study of T cell responses to AZD1222 COVID-19 vaccine (dated by TCRdb to the early 2020s). About the study as a whole: Because spike-specific TCR depth and breadth did not differ between the two schedules, AZD1222 recipients who got a second dose at roughly 4 weeks were pooled with those who got a second dose at roughly 12 weeks. A total of around 240 trial participants underwent TCR sequencing, of whom around 200 received two doses of AZD1222 and about 25 received two doses of the MenACWY control vaccine. Enrollment into the trials was organized by age into subgroups of 18-55, 56-69 and 70-plus years, and those subgroups contained approximately 160, 26 and 62 TCR-sequenced participants, respectively.

What the study reported, not specific to this receptor: Nearly half of unique spike-specific TCRs reportedly recognized epitopes outside regions mutated in the B.1.351 and B.1.1.7 variants. In the small 56-69-year group, the increase in depth fell short of significance, most likely because of low power. Most participants were white British and females outnumbered males, and the authors suggested that clonal diversity may have been underestimated. Because no day 14 peak-response samples were available, repertoires were characterized only after the peak T cell response. Only five or six AZD1222 recipients were SARS-CoV-2 seropositive at baseline, limiting conclusions about previously exposed vaccinees. After two AZD1222 doses, spike-specific TCR breadth and depth were significantly higher than at day 0 and than in MenACWY recipients. CD4 TCRs associated with the vaccine covered the entire spike protein, and the dominant responses were in regions 160-218 and 743-854.

The CDR3 regions of human TCRbeta chains were analyzed by immunosequencing. The original pipeline was this. TCRs in the repertoires were compared against a reference library of SARS-CoV-2-specific TCRs that had been generated with the MIRA antigen-specificity platform. Breadth meant the fraction of unique TCRs that were SARS-CoV-2-associated, whereas depth meant the fraction of total T cells that were SARS-CoV-2-associated. Using the MIRA data, each spike-specific TCR was assigned both to the spike region to which the TCR was reactive and to a CD4 or CD8 class. Log10-transformed breadth and depth values were compared by one-way ANOVA with Sidak's multiple comparisons tests. Not all clones reach the TCRdb copy of this immuneACCESS table, which keeps in-frame sequences only. Checked studies attribute under half of the gap to unresolved V genes and leave the rest unexplained. V, J and clone size are taken as reported in that table, and D and trimming were inferred from the DNA itself. This sample has about 97,000 clones in its table, and about 88% of those were observed once. Together, the top ten hold roughly 3% of the sample.

The time point label for this specimen denotes: baseline before first vaccination. The vaccinee samples were drawn from two UK trials, COV001 and COV002, one of which was a single-blind randomized controlled phase 2/3 trial testing AZD1222 (ChAdOx1 nCoV-19) in healthy adults. For TCRbeta chain sequencing, PBMC samples from trial participants were taken at day 0 and at day 28 after the second dose. About this clone itself: Its antigen target is currently unknown. The record has no base qualities; no much larger clone is one base away.

Material: peripheral blood, obtained on day 0 of AZD1222 vaccination. The clonotype was recovered from an adult in good health.

The DNA is TGTGCCAGCAGTGTTGGCCGACCCTACGAGCAGTACTTC. Its translation reads: CASSVGRPYEQYF. The sequence is built from TRBV2 and TRBJ2-7; the D gene cannot be named for sure. Trimming costs V 4 bases and J 2 bases, and their ends lie 9 bases apart. CDR1 SNHLY and CDR2 FYNNEI are derived from the germline V gene. CDR3 length: 13 amino acids, cysteine to phenylalanine. The kept DNA is CDR3 alone, 39 bases in frame from the first base. With all but the CDR3 taken from the reference TRBV2 and TRBJ2-7 genes, the full variable domain is: EPEVTQTPSHQVTQMGQEVILRCVPISNHLYFYWYRQILGQKVEFLVSFYNNEISEKSEIFDDQFSVERPDGSNFTLKIRSTKLEDSAMYFCASSVGRPYEQYFGPGTRLTVT.